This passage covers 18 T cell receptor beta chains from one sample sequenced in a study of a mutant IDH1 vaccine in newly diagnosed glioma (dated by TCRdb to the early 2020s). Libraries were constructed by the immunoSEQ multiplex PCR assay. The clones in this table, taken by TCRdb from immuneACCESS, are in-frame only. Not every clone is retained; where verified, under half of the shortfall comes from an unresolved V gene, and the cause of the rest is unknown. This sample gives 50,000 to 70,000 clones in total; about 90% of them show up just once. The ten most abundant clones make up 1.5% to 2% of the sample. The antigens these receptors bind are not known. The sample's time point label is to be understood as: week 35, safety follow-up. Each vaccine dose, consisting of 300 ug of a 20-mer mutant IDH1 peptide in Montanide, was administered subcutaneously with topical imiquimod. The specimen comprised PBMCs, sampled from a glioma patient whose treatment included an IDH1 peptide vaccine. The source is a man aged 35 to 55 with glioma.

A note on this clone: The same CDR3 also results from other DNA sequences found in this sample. The CDR3 region has the DNA TGTGCCAGCAGTCTGGGGACAACCTACGAGCAGTACTTC. This codes for CASSLGTTYEQYF. This chain uses TRBV27 with TRBJ2-7; D perhaps matches TRBD1 (6 bases). The CDR3 is made up of 13 amino acids. CDR1 is MNHEY, CDR2 SMNVEV, per germline (reference sequence). V lost 5 bases and J lost 2, with 10 bases in between.

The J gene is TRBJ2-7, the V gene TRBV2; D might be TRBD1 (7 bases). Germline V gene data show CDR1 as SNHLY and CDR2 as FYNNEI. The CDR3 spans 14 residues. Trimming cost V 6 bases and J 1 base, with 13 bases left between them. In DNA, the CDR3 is TGTGCCAGCAGGGGTCAGGGGGGTTCCTACGAGCAGTACTTC. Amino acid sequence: CASRGQGGSYEQYF.

In DNA, the CDR3 is TGTGCCAGCAGTTTCCAGCCTAGGGGGGCTACGCAGTATTTT. Translating it yields CASSFQPRGATQYF. The rearrangement links TRBV28 to TRBJ2-3; D may be TRBD1 or TRBD2 (6 bases each). CDR1 and CDR2 (germline): MDHEN, SYDVKM. Trimming took 3 bases from V and 8 from J, leaving 15 bases between them. The CDR3 is made up of 14 amino acids.

Written as DNA, the CDR3 is TGTGCCAGCTCACCAGGGAGAAGCTACGAGCAGTACTTC. As protein: CASSPGRSYEQYF. The chain has TRBV18 and TRBJ2-7; possible D gene TRBD2, 5 bases. The CDR3 runs 13 residues. CDR1 is KGHSH, CDR2 LQKENI, per germline. V gave up 2 bases and J gave up 3 bases, with 8 bases separating them.

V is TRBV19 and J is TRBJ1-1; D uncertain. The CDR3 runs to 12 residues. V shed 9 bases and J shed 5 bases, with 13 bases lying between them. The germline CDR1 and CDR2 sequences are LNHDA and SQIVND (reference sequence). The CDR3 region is CASCKGVTEAFF. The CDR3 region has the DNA TGTGCCAGCTGCAAAGGAGTAACTGAAGCTTTCTTT.

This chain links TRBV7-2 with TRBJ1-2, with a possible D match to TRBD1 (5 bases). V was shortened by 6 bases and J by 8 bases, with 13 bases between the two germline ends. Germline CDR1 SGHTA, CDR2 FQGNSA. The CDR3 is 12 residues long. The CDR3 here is CASSPGLDGYTF. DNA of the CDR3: TGTGCCAGCAGTCCAGGGCTCGACGGCTACACCTTC. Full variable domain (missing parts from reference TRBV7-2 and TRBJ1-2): GAGVSQSPSNKVTEKGKDVELRCDPISGHTALYWYRQSLGQGLEFLIYFQGNSAPDKSGLPSDRFSAERTGGSVSTLTIQRTQQEDSAVYLCASSPGLDGYTFGSGTRLTVV.

As DNA, the CDR3 is TGTGCCAGCAGTTTAGGGCACCATAGCAATCAGCCCCAGCATTTT. Residues: CASSLGHHSNQPQHF. The rearrangement uses TRBV28 and TRBJ1-5; no definite D call. From germline, CDR1 is MDHEN and CDR2 SYDVKM. The CDR3 loop spans 15 amino acids. Trimming shortened V by 2 bases and J by 0 bases, and 8 bases separated the two germline ends.

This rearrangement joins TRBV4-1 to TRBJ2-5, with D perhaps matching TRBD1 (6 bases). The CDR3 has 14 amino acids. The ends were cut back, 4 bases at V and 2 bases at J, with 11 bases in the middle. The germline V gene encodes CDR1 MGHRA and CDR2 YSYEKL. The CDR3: CASSPSGQQETQYF. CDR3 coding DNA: TGCGCCAGCAGCCCGTCCGGACAGCAAGAGACCCAGTACTTC.

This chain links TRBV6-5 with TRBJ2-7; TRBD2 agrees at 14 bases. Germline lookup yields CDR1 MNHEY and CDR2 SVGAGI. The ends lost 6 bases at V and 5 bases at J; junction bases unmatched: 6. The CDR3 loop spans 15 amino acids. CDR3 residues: CASSLGTSGRNEQYF. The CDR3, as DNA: TGTGCCAGCAGCCTTGGGACTAGCGGGAGAAACGAGCAGTACTTC.

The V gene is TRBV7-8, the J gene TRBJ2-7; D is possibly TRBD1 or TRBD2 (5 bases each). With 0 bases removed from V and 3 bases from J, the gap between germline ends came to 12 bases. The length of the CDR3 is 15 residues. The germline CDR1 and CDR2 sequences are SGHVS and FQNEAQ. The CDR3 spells CASSLAGDPLYEQYF. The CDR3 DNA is TGTGCCAGCAGCTTAGCGGGGGACCCACTCTACGAGCAGTACTTC.

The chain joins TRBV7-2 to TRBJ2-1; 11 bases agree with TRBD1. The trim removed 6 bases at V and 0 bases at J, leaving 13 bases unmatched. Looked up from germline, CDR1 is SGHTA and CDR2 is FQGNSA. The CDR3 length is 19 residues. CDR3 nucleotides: TGTGCCAGCAGTTTGACCGGGACAGGGGGGATCCGCTCCTACAATGAGCAGTTCTTC. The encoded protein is CASSLTGTGGIRSYNEQFF.

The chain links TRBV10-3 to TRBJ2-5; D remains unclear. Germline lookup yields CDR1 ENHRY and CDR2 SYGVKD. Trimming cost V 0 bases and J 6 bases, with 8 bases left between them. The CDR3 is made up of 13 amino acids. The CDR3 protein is CAISESKRKTQYF. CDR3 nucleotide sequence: TGTGCCATCAGTGAGTCGAAGCGAAAGACCCAGTACTTC.

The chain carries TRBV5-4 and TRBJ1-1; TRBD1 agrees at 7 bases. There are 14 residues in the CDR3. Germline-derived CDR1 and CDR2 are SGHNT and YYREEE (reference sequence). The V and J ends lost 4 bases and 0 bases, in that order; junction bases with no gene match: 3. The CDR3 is CASSPQGMNTEAFF. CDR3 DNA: TGTGCCAGCAGCCCACAGGGGATGAACACTGAAGCTTTCTTT.

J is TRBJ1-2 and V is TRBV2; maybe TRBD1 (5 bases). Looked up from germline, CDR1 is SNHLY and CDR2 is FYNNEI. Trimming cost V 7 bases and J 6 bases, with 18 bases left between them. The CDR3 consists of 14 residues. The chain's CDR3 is CASNLATGFNGYTF. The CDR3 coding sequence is TGTGCCAGCAACCTTGCAACAGGCTTTAATGGCTACACCTTC.

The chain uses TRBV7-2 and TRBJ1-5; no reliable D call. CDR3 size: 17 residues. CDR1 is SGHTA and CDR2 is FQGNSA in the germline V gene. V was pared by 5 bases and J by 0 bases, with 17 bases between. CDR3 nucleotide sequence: TGTGCCAGCAGCCCCGGGCCGGCCCTTAATAGCAATCAGCCCCAGCATTTT. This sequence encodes CASSPGPALNSNQPQHF.

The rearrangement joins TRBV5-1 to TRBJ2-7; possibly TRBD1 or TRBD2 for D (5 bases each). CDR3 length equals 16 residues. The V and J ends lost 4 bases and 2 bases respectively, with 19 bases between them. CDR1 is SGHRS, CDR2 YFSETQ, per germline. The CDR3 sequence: CASSPYGDGPTYEQYF. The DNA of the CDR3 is TGCGCCAGCAGCCCTTACGGGGACGGACCTACCTACGAGCAGTACTTC.

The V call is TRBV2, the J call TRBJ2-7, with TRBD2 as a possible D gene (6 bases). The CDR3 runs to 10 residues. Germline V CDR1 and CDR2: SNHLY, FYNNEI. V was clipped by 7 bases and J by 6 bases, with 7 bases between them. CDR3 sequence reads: CASTEGEQYF. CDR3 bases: TGTGCCAGCACGGAGGGCGAGCAGTACTTC.

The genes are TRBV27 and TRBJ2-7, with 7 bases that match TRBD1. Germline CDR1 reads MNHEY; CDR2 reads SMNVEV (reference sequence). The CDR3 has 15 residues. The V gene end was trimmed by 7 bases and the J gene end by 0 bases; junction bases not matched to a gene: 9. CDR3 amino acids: CASKYRDRSSYEQYF. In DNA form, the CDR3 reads TGTGCCAGCAAATACCGGGACAGAAGCTCCTACGAGCAGTACTTC.